These 25 T cell receptor beta chains were sequenced from one sample in a study of neurological immune-mediated disorders. TCRdb independently ran MiXCR on the 5' RACE reads; one entry per CDR3 protein. The table shows under 45,000 distinct CDR3 sequences, with around 13% occurring only once. Source material: CD4+ T cells from blood. The receptors shown here come from a woman between 55 and 75 years old with HTLV-1-associated myelopathy (HAM/TSP).

This clonotype was recorded at least ten times. The chain uses TRBV9 and TRBJ1-3; 7 nucleotides align to TRBD1. Germline V CDR1 and CDR2: SGDLS, YYNGEE. The J segment lost 0 bases and the V segment lost 0 bases, leaving 6 bases of the junction unmatched. The CDR3 is made up of 17 amino acids. CDR3 sequence (DNA): TGTGCCAGCAGCGTAGGCGGCAGGGGGAACTCTGGAAACACCATATATTTT. Amino acids: CASSVGGRGNSGNTIYF.

This clonotype was counted at least ten times. This chain links TRBV29-1 with TRBJ2-3, with 9 bases identical to TRBD2. CDR1 is SQVTM, CDR2 ANQGSEA, per germline. V was pared by 1 base and J by 4 bases, with 15 bases of the junction left unmatched. The CDR3 contains 18 residues. The CDR3 loop reads CSVEAYGGLARMADTQYF. CDR3 in DNA: TGCAGCGTTGAAGCGTATGGAGGACTAGCGAGAATGGCAGATACGCAGTATTTT.

This clonotype was detected ten times or more. The rearrangement joins TRBV20-1 to TRBJ2-1; 10 nucleotides align to TRBD2. The V gene end was trimmed by 3 bases and the J gene end by 4 bases; junction bases not matched to a gene: 9. This CDR3 contains 16 residues. Germline CDR1 DFQATT, CDR2 SNEGSKA (reference sequence). Here the CDR3 reads CSARDVAGGRYNEQFF. The CDR3 DNA sequence: TGCAGTGCTAGGGACGTAGCGGGGGGACGGTACAATGAGCAGTTCTTC.

V usage is TRBV5-4 and J usage is TRBJ2-6; possibly TRBD1 or TRBD2 for D (5 bases each). Germline-derived CDR1 and CDR2 are SGHNT and YYREEE (reference sequence). With 1 base removed from V and 4 bases from J, the gap between germline ends came to 12 bases. This CDR3 spans 16 amino acids. CDR3: CASSLSLGTGANVLTF. The CDR3 DNA sequence: TGTGCCAGCAGCTTGTCTTTGGGGACGGGGGCCAACGTCCTGACTTTC.

The sample holds many counts of this clonotype. V is TRBV20-1 and J is TRBJ2-5; D is perhaps TRBD1 (6 bases). Germline V gene lookup returns CDR1 DFQATT and CDR2 SNEGSKA (reference sequence). Trimming took 5 bases from V and 1 from J, leaving 11 bases between them. CDR3 size: 13 residues. CDR3 sequence: CSAETGSQETQYF. In DNA form, the CDR3 reads TGCAGTGCTGAAACAGGGTCCCAAGAGACCCAGTACTTC.

Many counts were recorded for this clonotype. This chain uses TRBV5-1 with TRBJ1-3; no reliable D call. The V gene lost 0 bases and the J gene lost 0 bases, with 10 bases spanning the gap. Germline loops: CDR1 SGHRS, CDR2 YFSETQ. The CDR3 is 16 amino acids. Here the CDR3 reads CASSLARPSSGNTIYF. For the CDR3, the DNA is TGCGCCAGCAGCTTGGCCAGGCCGAGCTCTGGAAACACCATATATTTT.

This clonotype has a count of ten or more. This chain joins TRBV6-6 and TRBJ2-5; TRBD1 matches at 11 bases. Trimming removed 5 bases from V and 3 bases from J; junction bases left unmatched: 5. Looked up from germline, CDR1 is MNHNY and CDR2 is SVGAGI (reference sequence). The CDR3 loop spans 15 amino acids. CDR3 in amino acids: CASSLGTGGEETQYF. CDR3 in DNA: TGTGCCAGCAGTCTCGGGACAGGGGGTGAAGAGACCCAGTACTTC.

This clonotype was detected many times. V usage is TRBV5-1 and J usage is TRBJ1-5; 8 nucleotides align to TRBD1. The V gene end was trimmed by 4 bases and the J gene end by 1 base; junction bases not matched to a gene: 4. The germline V gene encodes CDR1 SGHRS and CDR2 YFSETQ. The CDR3 sequence is 15 residues long. CDR3 sequence: CASSQTGDSNQPQHF. CDR3 coding DNA: TGCGCCAGCAGCCAGACAGGGGACAGCAATCAGCCCCAGCATTTT.

This clonotype occurred many times. V gene TRBV19 combines with J gene TRBJ1-5; D might be TRBD1 (5 bases). Germline V gives CDR1 LNHDA, CDR2 SQIVND (reference sequence). The CDR3 loop spans 15 amino acids. With 2 bases removed from V and 7 bases from J, the gap between germline ends came to 15 bases. The CDR3 loop reads CASSIQGRFRQPQHF. The DNA of the CDR3 is TGTGCCAGTAGTATACAGGGAAGATTCCGACAGCCCCAGCATTTT.

The chain combines TRBV6-5 with TRBJ2-5; D perhaps matches TRBD2 (5 bases). Trimming cost V 4 bases and J 2 bases, with 8 bases left between them. The CDR3 is 13 residues long. In germline, CDR1 is MNHEY, CDR2 SVGAGI. CDR3 sequence: CASSLSGQETQYF. The CDR3 coding sequence is TGTGCCAGCAGTTTATCGGGGCAAGAGACCCAGTACTTC.

This clonotype was seen many times. The chain links TRBV5-1 to TRBJ2-7; D perhaps matches TRBD2 (6 bases). CDR1 and CDR2 (germline): SGHRS, YFSETQ. This CDR3 has 14 residues. V gave up 2 bases and J gave up 1 base, with 10 bases separating them. CDR3 in amino acids: CASSFYGGSYEQYF. Written as DNA, the CDR3 is TGCGCCAGCAGCTTCTACGGGGGATCCTACGAGCAGTACTTC.

This clonotype came up many times. The chain couples TRBV29-1 to TRBJ1-2; D is perhaps TRBD1 (5 bases). Between the trimmed V and J ends, which lost 2 bases and 4 bases, there was a span of 11 bases. Per the germline V gene, CDR1 is SQVTM and CDR2 is ANQGSEA. This CDR3 has 13 residues. The chain's CDR3 is CSVEPGFGYGYTF. The DNA for the CDR3 is TGCAGCGTTGAACCAGGGTTTGGCTATGGCTACACCTTC.

This clonotype was observed many times. The genes are TRBV19 and TRBJ2-1; the D is unclear. V was clipped by 1 base and J by 5 bases, with 6 bases between them. Germline CDR1 and CDR2: LNHDA and SQIVND (reference sequence). The CDR3 is 13 residues long. The CDR3 coding sequence is TGTGCCAGTAGTATAGGGCAGAACAATGAGCAGTTCTTC. This translates into CASSIGQNNEQFF.

This clonotype appeared many times. This chain uses TRBV4-1 with TRBJ2-3; D is possibly TRBD1 or TRBD2 (5 bases each). V dropped 0 bases and J dropped 8 bases, with 15 bases sitting between them. This CDR3 is 15 amino acids long. Germline assignment: CDR1 MGHRA and CDR2 YSYEKL. The CDR3 region has the DNA TGCGCCAGCAGCCAAGATCATGGGACCCCAGGTACGCAGTATTTT. This translates into CASSQDHGTPGTQYF.

The J gene is TRBJ1-1, the V gene TRBV27, with TRBD1 matching 7 bases. This CDR3 has 14 residues. With V trimmed by 3 bases and J by 7 bases, 8 bases remained unmatched. Germline CDR1 reads MNHEY; CDR2 reads SMNVEV (reference sequence). CDR3: CASSFHDRDGEAFF. The DNA for the CDR3 is TGTGCCAGCAGTTTCCATGACAGGGATGGTGAAGCTTTCTTT.

This clonotype has ten or more counts. The chain couples TRBV20-1 to TRBJ2-1; D ambiguous. Trimming removed 6 bases from V and 2 bases from J, with 14 bases in between. This CDR3 is built from 14 residues. Germline V gene data show CDR1 as DFQATT and CDR2 as SNEGSKA (reference sequence). CDR3 in DNA: TGCAGTGCCTTGGGCGGAGAGACCTACAATGAGCAGTTCTTC. Its translation is CSALGGETYNEQFF.

This clonotype came up many times. J is TRBJ2-1 and V is TRBV20-1; D may match TRBD1 or TRBD2 (6 bases each). V was clipped by 6 bases and J by 10 bases, with 25 bases between them. Germline-derived CDR1 and CDR2 are DFQATT and SNEGSKA (reference sequence). CDR3 length equals 15 residues. CDR3 sequence: CSAATGAAPMQEQFF. CDR3 bases: TGCAGTGCAGCGACGGGGGCCGCTCCAATGCAGGAGCAGTTCTTC.

This clonotype was counted at least ten times. The gene calls are TRBV20-1 and TRBJ2-3; tentatively, D is TRBD2 (5 bases). Trimming removed 6 bases from V and 1 base from J, with 14 bases in between. The germline gives CDR1 DFQATT, CDR2 SNEGSKA (reference sequence). The CDR3 is made up of 14 amino acids. CDR3: CSAPPGVGTDTQYF. The CDR3 DNA reads TGCAGTGCCCCCCCCGGGGTTGGCACAGATACGCAGTATTTT.

This clonotype was counted many times. The DNA for the CDR3 is TGCAGTGCTAGAGATCGGTTGGCCAAAAACATTCAGTACTTC. As protein: CSARDRLAKNIQYF. V gene TRBV20-1 combines with J gene TRBJ2-4; no definite D call. This CDR3 is built from 14 residues. The germline V gene encodes CDR1 DFQATT and CDR2 SNEGSKA (reference sequence). V lost 0 bases and J 1 base, leaving 7 bases between the germline ends.

This clonotype is a singleton in its sample. The chain is built from TRBV20-1 and TRBJ2-7; no definite D call. Germline assignment: CDR1 DFQATT and CDR2 SNEGSKA (reference sequence). The CDR3 runs 13 residues. Trimming left V 0 bases short and J 5 bases short, with 11 bases between. The CDR3 protein is CSARESGRDEQYF. In nucleotides, the CDR3 is TGCAGTGCTAGAGAGTCCGGTCGGGACGAGCAGTACTTC.

This clonotype was detected many times. The CDR3 region has the DNA TGCGCCAGCCAATCGGGACAGGGGTTCCAAGAGACCCAGTACTTC. Protein sequence: CASQSGQGFQETQYF. The V and J genes are TRBV5-1 and TRBJ2-5; 10 bases agree with TRBD1. V shed 7 bases, J shed 1 base, and the junction held 7 bases outside the gene matches. The CDR3 totals 15 residues. The V gene's germline CDR1 is SGHRS and CDR2 YFSETQ.

The table lists this clonotype with many counts. This chain uses TRBV7-2 with TRBJ2-1; 7 bases align to TRBD2. The CDR3 consists of 15 residues. V gave up 3 bases and J gave up 3 bases; unmatched junction bases: 5. Per the germline V gene, CDR1 is SGHTA and CDR2 is FQGNSA. The CDR3 DNA reads TGTGCCAGCAGCTTCGAAGCGGGGAGCTACAATGAGCAGTTCTTC. Protein product: CASSFEAGSYNEQFF.

This clonotype was counted many times. V is TRBV6-5 and J is TRBJ2-6; TRBD1 matches at 7 bases. The V segment lost 8 bases and the J segment 0 bases; nucleotides outside the gene matches: 7. This CDR3 has 16 amino acids. Germline V gene lookup returns CDR1 MNHEY and CDR2 SVGAGI. CDR3 nucleotide sequence: TGTGCCAGCGCACGGGACAGACTCTCTGGGGCCAACGTCCTGACTTTC. It specifies CASARDRLSGANVLTF.

In this sample, this clonotype turned up many times. CDR3 in amino acids: CASSYQGPIEAFF. The CDR3 DNA follows: TGTGCCAGCAGCTACCAGGGGCCTATCGAAGCTTTCTTT. The gene calls are TRBV5-5 and TRBJ1-1; D is perhaps TRBD1 (6 bases). This CDR3 has 13 residues. Germline V lookup: CDR1 SGHKS, CDR2 YYEKEE (reference sequence). The V end lost 3 bases, the J end lost 8 bases, and 14 bases lay between the germline ends.

Ten or more counts support this clonotype. The genes are TRBV20-1 and TRBJ2-7; perhaps TRBD2 as D (5 bases). The CDR3 spans 13 residues. Germline loops: CDR1 DFQATT, CDR2 SNEGSKA (reference sequence). Trimming removed 2 bases from V and 6 bases from J, with 14 bases in between. The CDR3 nucleotides read TGCAGTGCTAGATTCTCCGGGAACGGCGAGCAGTACTTC. It is translated as CSARFSGNGEQYF.